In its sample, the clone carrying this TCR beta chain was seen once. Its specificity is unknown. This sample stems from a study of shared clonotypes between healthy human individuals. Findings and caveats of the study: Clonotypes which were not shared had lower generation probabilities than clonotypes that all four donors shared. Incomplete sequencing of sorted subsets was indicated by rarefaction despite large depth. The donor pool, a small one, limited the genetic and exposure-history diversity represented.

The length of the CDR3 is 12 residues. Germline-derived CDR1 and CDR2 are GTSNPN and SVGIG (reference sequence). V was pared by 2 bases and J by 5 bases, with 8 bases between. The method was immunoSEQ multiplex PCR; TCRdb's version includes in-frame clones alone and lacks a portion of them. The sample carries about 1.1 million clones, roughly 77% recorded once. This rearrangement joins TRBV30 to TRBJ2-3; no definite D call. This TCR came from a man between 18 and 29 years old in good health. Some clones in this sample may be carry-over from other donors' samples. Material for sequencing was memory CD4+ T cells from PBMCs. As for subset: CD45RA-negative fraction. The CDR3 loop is CAWSRKGDTQYF. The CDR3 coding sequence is TGTGCCTGGAGTAGGAAGGGAGATACGCAGTATTTT.